These 29 T cell receptor beta chains share one sample of origin, sequenced in a study of T cell responses to AZD1222 COVID-19 vaccine. Produced via immunoSEQ multiplex PCR; TCRdb's table is partial and in-frame only. Of around 84,000 clones listed, 88% are singletons. The source material was peripheral blood, sampled on day 0 of AZD1222 vaccination. The receptors here all came from an adult in good health.

The chain couples TRBV27 to TRBJ2-1; D uncertain. The germline V gene has CDR1 MNHEY and CDR2 SMNVEV (reference sequence). The CDR3 extends over 13 amino acids. The V and J ends lost 5 bases and 4 bases respectively, with 9 bases between them. The DNA for the CDR3 is TGTGCCAGCAGTCCCCGGGCTTACAATGAGCAGTTCTTC. Protein: CASSPRAYNEQFF.

This clone was found a few times. V is TRBV4-2 and J is TRBJ1-2, with TRBD1 matching 9 bases. Germline lookup yields CDR1 LGHNA and CDR2 YNFKEQ. The CDR3 spans 16 residues. Trimming removed 1 base from V and 5 bases from J; junction bases left unmatched: 8. CDR3 region: CASSQVGGDRAYGYTF. The CDR3 bases are TGTGCCAGCAGCCAAGTGGGCGGGGACAGGGCTTATGGCTACACCTTC.

This chain joins TRBV7-8 and TRBJ1-6; 11 nucleotides agree with TRBD1. Germline trimming cut 5 bases from V and 7 bases from J; bases unmatched to any gene: 4. Germline V CDR1 and CDR2: SGHVS, FQNEAQ. This CDR3 is 15 amino acids long. CDR3 sequence (DNA): TGTGCCAGCAGCCCAGGGACAGGGGGGAATTCACCCCTCCACTTT. Its protein product is CASSPGTGGNSPLHF.

This rearrangement joins TRBV5-4 to TRBJ1-1; D gene uncertain. CDR3 size: 13 residues. The germline CDR1 and CDR2 sequences are SGHNT and YYREEE (reference sequence). Trimming left V 1 base short and J 3 bases short, with 7 bases between. CDR3 sequence: CASSLSGYTEAFF. CDR3 coding DNA: TGTGCCAGCAGCTTGTCGGGGTACACTGAAGCTTTCTTT.

Ten or more counts support this clone. The chain employs TRBV7-9 and TRBJ2-7; TRBD2 matches at 8 bases. J was trimmed by 9 bases and V by 5 bases; bases with no gene match: 9. Per germline, CDR1 SEHNR and CDR2 FQNEAQ (reference sequence). This CDR3 comprises 13 residues. The CDR3 spells CASSESGRELQYF. The CDR3 bases are TGTGCCAGCAGCGAAAGCGGGAGAGAATTGCAGTACTTC.

The rearrangement joins TRBV11-2 to TRBJ2-7; TRBD1 aligns across 11 bases. J was trimmed by 4 bases and V by 6 bases; bases with no gene match: 5. The CDR3 is made up of 14 amino acids. Per germline, CDR1 SGHAT and CDR2 FQNNGV. CDR3 in amino acids: CASSSGTGGYEQYF. CDR3 bases: TGTGCCAGCAGTTCCGGGACAGGGGGATACGAGCAGTACTTC.

V is TRBV13 and J is TRBJ2-7; D is undetermined. This CDR3 is 14 amino acids long. V lost 5 bases and J 4 bases, leaving 15 bases between the germline ends. Germline V gene data show CDR1 as PRHDT and CDR2 as FYEKMQ (reference sequence). CDR3 DNA: TGTGCCAGCAGCCCGTCCCTAAAAAGATACGAGCAGTACTTC. It yields the protein CASSPSLKRYEQYF.

This chain links TRBV27 with TRBJ1-1; D may be TRBD1 (5 bases). This CDR3 has 13 amino acids. Germline CDR1 and CDR2: MNHEY and SMNVEV (reference sequence). V lost 8 bases, J lost 5 bases, and 15 bases lay in between. As DNA, the CDR3 is TGTGCCAGCTCATATTCGGGGGGAACTGAAGCTTTCTTT. It codes for CASSYSGGTEAFF.

Remarks on this clone: A read error may produce the germline difference seen at one junction end. This rearrangement joins TRBV30 to TRBJ1-5, with D uncertain. Germline assignment: CDR1 GTSNPN and CDR2 SVGIG (reference sequence). The CDR3 covers 11 residues. CDR3 in DNA: TGTGCCTGGAGCTCAGGAGCAGTGTGGTATTTT. This gives the protein CAWSSGAVWYF. The full variable domain, in which reference TRBV30 and TRBJ1-5 provide the parts outside the CDR3, is SQTIHQWPATLVQPVGSPLSLECTVEGTSNPNLYWYRQAAGRGLQLLFYSVGIGQISSEVPQNLSASRPQDRQFILSSKKLLLSDSGFYLCAWSSGAVWYFGDGTRLSIL.

This chain uses TRBV27 with TRBJ1-2, with 7 bases fitting TRBD1. The CDR3 runs to 13 residues. Trimming took 6 bases from V and 4 from J; bases not matched to a gene: 5. Looked up from germline, CDR1 is MNHEY and CDR2 is SMNVEV (reference sequence). The CDR3 DNA is TGTGCCAGCAGGGACAGGTTCAGCTATGGCTACACCTTC. Translating it yields CASRDRFSYGYTF.

In DNA, the CDR3 is TGTGCCAGCAGCTCGCTATATAGGGGGCGCCGGGGTCAGCCCCAGCATTTT. Translating gives CASSSLYRGRRGQPQHF. The rearrangement uses TRBV7-2 and TRBJ1-5, with 7 nucleotides matching TRBD1. The CDR3 spans 17 residues. Trimming cost V 4 bases and J 6 bases; bases outside gene matches: 15. Germline-derived CDR1 and CDR2 are SGHTA and FQGNSA.

This rearrangement joins TRBV5-6 to TRBJ1-3; D gene unclear. V dropped 0 bases and J dropped 0 bases, with 7 bases sitting between them. The germline V gene encodes CDR1 SGHDT and CDR2 YYEEEE. CDR3 size: 15 residues. As DNA, the CDR3 is TGTGCCAGCAGCTTGGGGGGAAGCTCTGGAAACACCATATATTTT. Its translation: CASSLGGSSGNTIYF. The full variable domain, in which reference TRBV5-6 and TRBJ1-3 provide the parts outside the CDR3, is DAGVTQSPTHLIKTRGQQVTLRCSPKSGHDTVSWYQQALGQGPQFIFQYYEEEERQRGNFPDRFSGHQFPNYSSELNVNALLLGDSALYLCASSLGGSSGNTIYFGEGSWLTVV.

CDR3 DNA: TGCGCCAGCAGTGAGGACAGGGATAATTCACCCCTCCACTTT. Translated, it gives CASSEDRDNSPLHF. The rearrangement joins TRBV5-1 to TRBJ1-6, with 8 bases fitting TRBD1. V was clipped by 5 bases and J by 5 bases; unmatched bases: 3. The CDR3 is made up of 14 amino acids. Germline CDR1 reads SGHRS; CDR2 reads YFSETQ. Variable domain in full (rest from reference TRBV5-1 and TRBJ1-6): KAGVTQTPRYLIKTRGQQVTLSCSPISGHRSVSWYQQTPGQGLQFLFEYFSETQRNKGNFPGRFSGRQFSNSRSEMNVSTLELGDSALYLCASSEDRDNSPLHFGNGTRLTVT.

The CDR3 loop is CASSQNSGATGELFF. The CDR3 DNA sequence: TGTGCCAGCAGTCAGAATAGCGGGGCCACCGGGGAGCTGTTTTTT. J is TRBJ2-2 and V is TRBV6-4; TRBD2 matches 8 bases. Germline V lookup: CDR1 MRHNA, CDR2 SNTAGT. The J segment lost 4 bases and the V segment lost 5 bases, leaving 6 bases of the junction unmatched. CDR3 length: 15 residues.

V gene TRBV27 combines with J gene TRBJ2-3; 9 nucleotides line up with TRBD1. Germline-derived CDR1 and CDR2 are MNHEY and SMNVEV (reference sequence). The CDR3 runs to 16 residues. V trimming: 3 bases; J trimming: 3 bases; junction bases outside the gene matches: 7. The CDR3 region is CASSFSHRGRTDTQYF. CDR3 sequence (DNA): TGTGCCAGCAGTTTTTCCCACAGGGGGCGGACAGATACGCAGTATTTT.

The chain combines TRBV19 with TRBJ2-2, with D unclear. V lost 10 bases and J lost 1, with 10 bases in between. Germline values: CDR1 LNHDA, CDR2 SQIVND (reference sequence). The CDR3 is 13 amino acids. The CDR3 nucleotides read TGTGCCACCACCCAGAAGAACACCGGGGAGCTGTTTTTT. Its translation: CATTQKNTGELFF. Variable domain in full (rest from reference TRBV19 and TRBJ2-2): DGGITQSPKYLFRKEGQNVTLSCEQNLNHDAMYWYRQDPGQGLRLIYYSQIVNDFQKGDIAEGYSVSREKKESFPLTVTSAQKNPTAFYLCATTQKNTGELFFGEGSRLTVL.

This clone was observed a single time. The gene calls are TRBV5-4 and TRBJ1-2; 12 positions match TRBD1. The CDR3 loop spans 15 amino acids. Germline CDR1 SGHNT, CDR2 YYREEE (reference sequence). The ends lost 5 bases at V and 6 bases at J; junction bases unmatched: 8. The CDR3 protein is CASRPAGTGGDGYTF. The DNA of the CDR3 is TGTGCCAGCAGGCCTGCCGGGACAGGGGGCGATGGCTACACCTTC.

The chain has TRBV4-1 and TRBJ2-2; D not certain. Germline values: CDR1 MGHRA, CDR2 YSYEKL. The CDR3 consists of 13 residues. V lost 4 bases and J 6 bases, leaving 9 bases between the germline ends. CDR3 loop: CASSPLGSGELFF. CDR3 coding DNA: TGCGCCAGCAGCCCCCTTGGGTCCGGGGAGCTGTTTTTT.

The V and J genes are TRBV9 and TRBJ2-7; D assignment may be TRBD1 or TRBD2 (5 bases each). Per the germline V gene, CDR1 is SGDLS and CDR2 is YYNGEE. The germline V and J ends were trimmed by 0 bases and 3 bases, with 13 bases remaining between them. The CDR3 runs 15 residues. CDR3 sequence reads: CASSVAGTTGYEQYF. CDR3 DNA: TGTGCCAGCAGCGTAGCCGGGACCACCGGCTACGAGCAGTACTTC.

This chain connects TRBV18 to TRBJ1-4; possibly TRBD1 for D (5 bases). This CDR3 region has 15 residues. The germline V gene has CDR1 KGHSH and CDR2 LQKENI. V was cut by 6 bases and J by 4 bases, with 15 bases left in between. The CDR3 nucleotides are TGTGCCAGCTCGGAATTGGAGGGGTTTAATGAAAAACTGTTTTTT. Residues: CASSELEGFNEKLFF.

This clone was found once. The rearrangement links TRBV3-1 (or the pseudogene TRBV3-2) to TRBJ2-1; TRBD2 aligns across 12 bases. The V and J ends lost 3 bases and 6 bases, in that order; junction bases with no gene match: 6. The germline gives CDR1 LGHDT, CDR2 YNNKEL (reference sequence). CDR3 length: 16 residues. The CDR3 coding sequence is TGTGCCAGCAGCCACCGACTAGCGGGAGACGTCAATGAGCAGTTCTTC. It is translated as CASSHRLAGDVNEQFF.

CDR3 sequence: CASSFGFQRAGSRDYNEQFF. CDR3 sequence (DNA): TGTGCCAGCAGTTTTGGGTTCCAGCGGGCCGGATCCAGGGATTACAATGAGCAGTTCTTC. The chain is built from TRBV6-2 or TRBV6-3 and TRBJ2-1; possible D gene TRBD2, 6 bases. Per the germline V gene, CDR1 is MNHEY and CDR2 is SVGEGT. The V gene lost 4 bases and the J gene lost 4 bases, with 29 bases spanning the gap. The CDR3 loop spans 20 amino acids.

The chain carries TRBV20-1 and TRBJ1-2, with D unresolved. The CDR3 is 11 amino acids. Between the trimmed V and J ends, which lost 4 bases and 7 bases, there was a span of 10 bases. CDR1 is DFQATT, CDR2 SNEGSKA, per germline (reference sequence). This CDR3 reads CSATLDLGYTF. In DNA, the CDR3 is TGCAGTGCTACGTTAGATCTTGGCTACACCTTC.

This chain links TRBV24-1 with TRBJ2-3, with a possible D match to TRBD2 (6 bases). The CDR3 loop spans 13 amino acids. The V and J ends lost 5 bases and 5 bases respectively, with 10 bases between them. CDR1 and CDR2 (germline): KGHDR, SFDVKD. CDR3 sequence reads: CATSVQGGDTQYF. CDR3 nucleotides: TGTGCCACCAGTGTCCAGGGAGGAGATACGCAGTATTTT.

This clone was picked up one time. The chain combines TRBV29-1 with TRBJ1-1, with a weak D call TRBD1 (5 bases). V was cut by 6 bases and J by 0 bases, with 20 bases left in between. Germline V gene sequence: CDR1 SQVTM, CDR2 ANQGSEA. The CDR3 is made up of 16 amino acids. CDR3 sequence (DNA): TGCAGCGTCGTGGACGGAGGAGGGGTTGTGAACACTGAAGCTTTCTTT. The encoded protein is CSVVDGGGVVNTEAFF.

This chain links TRBV5-6 with TRBJ2-7, with a weak D call TRBD1 (5 bases). Germline lookup yields CDR1 SGHDT and CDR2 YYEEEE. The CDR3 is 15 amino acids. Trimming cost V 2 bases and J 2 bases, with 14 bases left between them. This CDR3 reads CASSLGVVETYEQYF. The CDR3 coding sequence is TGTGCCAGCAGCTTAGGGGTAGTGGAGACCTACGAGCAGTACTTC. Full variable domain (remainder filled in from reference TRBV5-6 and TRBJ2-7): DAGVTQSPTHLIKTRGQQVTLRCSPKSGHDTVSWYQQALGQGPQFIFQYYEEEERQRGNFPDRFSGHQFPNYSSELNVNALLLGDSALYLCASSLGVVETYEQYFGPGTRLTVT.

The sample holds one count of this clone. This rearrangement joins TRBV9 to TRBJ2-7; weak D call: TRBD1 (6 bases). The V and J ends lost 3 bases and 0 bases respectively, with 10 bases between them. This CDR3 is 14 amino acids long. Germline loops: CDR1 SGDLS, CDR2 YYNGEE. CDR3 nucleotides: TGTGCCAGCAGCGCCGGGACACTCTCCTACGAGCAGTACTTC. Protein: CASSAGTLSYEQYF. Filled out from reference TRBV9 and TRBJ2-7, the complete variable domain reads DSGVTQTPKHLITATGQRVTLRCSPRSGDLSVYWYQQSLDQGLQFLIQYYNGEERAKGNILERFSAQQFPDLHSELNLSSLELGDSALYFCASSAGTLSYEQYFGPGTRLTVT.

This clone was detected only once. The CDR3 region has the DNA TGTGCCAGCACCCCAAAGTACAGTTTCTCCTACGAGCAGTACTTC. Translated: CASTPKYSFSYEQYF. The chain carries TRBV28 and TRBJ2-7; no clear D. Germline CDR1 reads MDHEN; CDR2 reads SYDVKM. V was clipped by 7 bases and J by 0 bases, with 16 bases between them. The CDR3 loop spans 15 amino acids.

The J gene is TRBJ1-2, the V gene TRBV6-1; TRBD1 might be the D (6 bases). Germline-derived CDR1 and CDR2 are MNHNS and SASEGT. The CDR3 covers 17 residues. Trimming pared 0 bases from V and 8 bases from J, leaving 22 bases between. In nucleotides, the CDR3 is TGTGCCAGCAGTGAAGCCCAGGGGTTAGGGTCTGGAGGAGGCTACACCTTC. It codes for CASSEAQGLGSGGGYTF.